There are a few counts of the clone carrying this TCR beta chain. TCRdb fed the 5' RACE reads into MiXCR, producing one record per CDR3 protein. The table lists 120,000 or so distinct CDR3 sequences, roughly 8.2% of them singletons. These data belong to a study of T cells after yellow fever vaccination. There are 12 residues in the CDR3. The germline CDR1 and CDR2 sequences are KGHSH and LQKENI. With 6 bases removed from V and 5 bases from J, the gap between germline ends came to 10 bases. The receptor was derived from a man aged 18 to 30 who received the YFV17D yellow fever vaccine. The specimen was CD8+ T cells sorted from PBMCs, collected on the day of the yellow fever booster vaccination. The chain recombines TRBV18 with TRBJ1-1; no clear D gene. The CDR3 reads CASSIDSTEAFF. The CDR3 DNA is TGTGCCAGCTCGATAGATTCGACTGAAGCTTTCTTT. Filled out from reference TRBV18 and TRBJ1-1, the complete variable domain reads NAGVMQNPRHLVRRRGQEARLRCSPMKGHSHVYWYRQLPEEGLKFMVYLQKENIIDESGMPKERFSAEFPKEGPSILRIQQVVRGDSAAYFCASSIDSTEAFFGQGTRLTVV.